A single sample gave rise to the 6 T cell receptor beta chains below, sequenced in a study of blood T cell repertoires in COVID-19. The data were produced by immunoSEQ multiplex PCR, yet TCRdb's version contains in-frame clones alone and is incomplete. Among about 88,000 clones listed, roughly 88% were seen once. Sequenced material: peripheral blood. The receptors originated from a woman aged 80 or over with acute or convalescent COVID-19.

The chain links TRBV19 to TRBJ2-1, with TRBD1 matching over 8 bases. V lost 3 bases and J lost 7; bases outside the gene matches: 11. The CDR3 covers 16 residues. The germline CDR1 and CDR2 sequences are LNHDA and SQIVND (reference sequence). The CDR3 DNA is TGTGCCAGTAGTATGTCAGGGGGCAACCTAAATAATGAGCAGTTCTTC. It encodes CASSMSGGNLNNEQFF.

The V gene is TRBV12-3 or TRBV12-4, the J gene TRBJ1-5; possibly TRBD1 for D (5 bases). The CDR3 has 13 residues. V was clipped by 3 bases and J by 5 bases, with 8 bases between them. CDR3 sequence (DNA): TGTGCCAGCAGTTTGCGGGGGTATCAGCCCCAGCATTTT. It translates to CASSLRGYQPQHF.

This chain uses TRBV11-1 with TRBJ1-2; a possible D gene is TRBD1 (6 bases). CDR3 length equals 13 residues. Germline CDR1 and CDR2: SGHAT and FQDESV (reference sequence). The ends were cut back, 4 bases at V and 4 bases at J, with 10 bases in the middle. The CDR3 loop is CASSSDRSYGYTF. CDR3 sequence (DNA): TGTGCCAGCAGCTCGGACAGAAGCTATGGCTACACCTTC.

This clone was counted a single time. The J gene is TRBJ1-6, the V gene TRBV3-1 (or the pseudogene TRBV3-2); D is perhaps TRBD1 (5 bases). CDR1 LGHDT and CDR2 YNNKEL come from the germline V gene (reference sequence). This CDR3 has 13 residues. Trimming removed 6 bases from V and 10 bases from J, with 13 bases in between. The CDR3 DNA is TGTGCCAGCAGTACATCCAGGGAATCACCCCTCCACTTT. Encoded protein: CASSTSRESPLHF.

The rearrangement joins TRBV30 to TRBJ1-2; D ambiguous. Germline loops: CDR1 GTSNPN, CDR2 SVGIG (reference sequence). Trimming pared 5 bases from V and 4 bases from J, leaving 11 bases between. This CDR3 is 12 amino acids long. CDR3: CAWSSAGYGYTF. CDR3 coding DNA: TGTGCCTGGTCAAGCGCTGGCTATGGCTACACCTTC.

V is TRBV7-2 and J is TRBJ2-7; D is possibly TRBD2 (5 bases). Germline-derived CDR1 and CDR2 are SGHTA and FQGNSA. CDR3 size: 14 residues. V dropped 1 base and J dropped 2 bases, with 9 bases sitting between them. The CDR3 DNA sequence: TGTGCCAGCAGCTTAGTACTAGTTCCCTACGAGCAGTACTTC. This translates into CASSLVLVPYEQYF.